A single count supports the clone carrying this T cell receptor (beta chain). Its antigen remains unidentified. J lost 2 bases, V lost 0 bases, and 7 bases had no gene match. The CDR3 consists of 16 residues. Germline CDR1 reads SGHRS; CDR2 reads YFSETQ. These data belong to a study of cytomegalovirus exposure and HLA in healthy donors. The donors were part of the validation cohort, which consisted of about 120 subjects and was separate from the first cohort of hundreds of subjects. Repertoires were generated with immunoSEQ multiplex PCR, while TCRdb's copy carries only in-frame clones and drops some. The data contain about 130,000 clones, 85% to 90% of them singletons. General study findings and limits: The tendency of first-cohort TCR clusters to co-occur in the 90 to 150 validation repertoires was the finding of a later analysis. Rarity marked most TCR sequences, yet some public TCRs occurred in many donors.

This TCR came from a woman under 40 in good health and CMV-seropositive. The chain joins TRBV5-1 to TRBJ2-7; TRBD1 matches at 8 bases. Source material: PBMCs. Written as DNA, the CDR3 is TGCGCCAGCAGCTTGGCCCCGGACAGGGTCCCCTACGAGCAGTACTTC. Amino acids: CASSLAPDRVPYEQYF.